This TCR beta chain originates from a study of T cells expressing NK-cell markers. This CDR3 has 15 amino acids. From the 5' RACE reads, TCRdb lists one entry per CDR3 protein and no DNA. The sample is made up of roughly 390,000 distinct CDR3 sequences, and the top ten hold over 4% of it. The chain links TRBV12-3 or TRBV12-4 to TRBJ2-1; as DNA is missing, the TRBD2 call by TCRdb cannot be tested. This clonotype was obtained from a man aged 18-69 years in good health. The sequencing input was blood T cells: a sorted CD56 or NKG2C T cell subset, CD4+ or CD8+ T cells, or bulk PBMC T cells (not recorded which). The CDR3 reads CASSPRLAVYNEQFF.